This TCR beta chain was sequenced during a study of cytomegalovirus exposure and HLA in healthy donors (dated by TCRdb to 2016 to 2017). About the study as a whole: An earlier analysis of approximately 640 of the donors reported 250 to 350 Gb of sequence data and 120 million or so unique TCR beta sequences from about 179 million T cells. An early release that covered fewer than 800 HLA-typed donors contained around 330 gigabases of sequencing data and tens of millions of unique TCR sequences. Of the roughly 430 genotyped donors, approximately 83% fell in the genetic ancestry cluster associated with self-reported Caucasian donors. The study was designed to test whether signatures of past pathogen exposure could be identified by cataloging public T cell receptors. The T cell repertoires of 666 subjects were profiled by immunosequencing and related to cytomegalovirus serostatus. In addition to the first cohort of around 670 subjects, a separate validation cohort of 120 different subjects was used. To predict cytomegalovirus infection status, the study brought together high-throughput TCR immunosequencing, statistical association of individual TCRs with disease status, and machine learning. In a later analysis, previously published TCR beta repertoires from roughly 710 donors were re-analyzed and high-resolution HLA genotyping was added so that TCR occurrence patterns could be studied. Rather than using new phenotypic data, the later analysis identified candidate immune exposures from TCR beta sequences and from how often those sequences occurred across donors. In an earlier analysis of roughly 580 of the donors, high-throughput TCR beta sequencing was used to judge whether each TCR beta V gene segment behaved as functional or pseudogenic. Donor age, sex, ethnicity and CMV serostatus were collected together with the repertoire data. In a later genetic analysis, genome-wide SNP genotypes for about 65% of the roughly 700 donors were used, and that subset was treated as a discovery cohort. Every repertoire in the discovery cohort had been generated on one and the same sequencing platform. HLA typing included class I and class II loci at four-digit resolution. The number of typed donors differed by locus: roughly 620-640 for A, B, C, DRB1 and DQB1; 500 to 550 for DQA1; approximately 600 for DPA1; and around 490 for DPB1. Five DR-DQ haplotypes were treated as single units for association and clustering because of strong linkage in the cohort. Across some 400 genotyped donors of the cohort, an average of about 250,000 unique TCR beta nucleotide sequences per donor were sequenced, and roughly 20% of those sequences were non-productive.

Here is what the overall study found, with its caveats: Only TCR beta chains were sequenced in this cohort, and the absence of alpha or paired-chain data limited detectable features. A total of fewer than 200 TCR beta chains were listed by the study as associated with cytomegalovirus. In a later analysis, HLA-associated TCR beta chains were found to be more clonally expanded and to have lower generation probabilities than equally common non-associated chains. The only immune exposure information available for the cohort was CMV serostatus. Broadly in line with IMGT annotations, most TCR beta V segments showed up in productive rearrangements about 90% or about 30% of the time in an earlier analysis of roughly 590 of the donors. The 87-base-pair reads could not distinguish some IMGT-functional V segments, including TRBV6-2 and TRBV6-3, so those segments were excluded. A later genetic analysis associated a missense DCLRE1C variant with V-gene and J-gene trimming of TCR beta chains, and an independent cohort replicated the association. In a later analysis, most CMV-associated TCR beta chains were found to appear HLA-restricted, with HLA associations seemingly driven largely by CMV exposure. HLA typing was unavailable for some donors at each locus, so association tests used only the typed subset. Roughly uniform sequencing depth across donors was assumed in presence/absence analyses, although this assumption may not hold. In vitro tests confirmed that a few of the cytomegalovirus-associated TCR beta chains recognize cytomegalovirus antigens. According to a later genetic analysis, donors in an Asian-associated ancestry cluster had fewer N-insertions in productive TCRs than the approximately 700-donor mean. A further reported finding was that TCR beta sequences accurately predicted the HLA-A and HLA-B alleles for most subjects in the first cohort. In both the original and validation cohorts, the classifier was reported to diagnose cytomegalovirus status with high specificity and sensitivity. According to a later analysis, TCR association rates differed among HLA loci, with DRB1 alleles showing the most associated TCRs and HLA-C alleles showing the fewest. In a later analysis, some 17,000 TCR beta sequences were associated with specific HLA alleles at a false discovery rate of 0.05. Most TCR sequences were observed very rarely across donors, whereas some public TCRs were present in many individuals. Because counts were too low, about 15 rarely observed V segments, including chromosome 9 orphons, were left out of the earlier analysis of some 640 of the donors. Correlated functional status among segregating V segments might be attributable to linkage disequilibrium, but an unknown experimental factor could not be ruled out. A cluster of highly shared sequence variants was judged likely to represent a technical artifact of the sequencing pipeline. The authors suggested that the approach could potentially be generalized to other disease states and immunological phenotypes. Several of the top co-occurrence clusters appeared to be linked to parvovirus B19, influenza, CMV and Epstein-Barr virus, according to a later analysis. When HLA alleles, especially DR and DQ, strongly co-occurred, TCR associations were difficult to assign to individual alleles.

The cohort was made up of 666 healthy bone marrow donors. Cohort members were all nominally healthy when sampled, although unrecorded immune exposures were likely present. The donor tested CMV seronegative, placing the donor among the 350 or so seronegative members of the cohort. Every donor gave a peripheral blood sample, and the peripheral blood mononuclear cells from that sample were used for TCR beta sequencing. Genomic DNA was extracted from the blood cell samples with the Qiagen DNeasy Blood Extraction Kit. Concerning this clone itself: Its binding antigen is unknown. It has no much larger one-base neighbor in the sample; base qualities were not kept.

The library came from the immunoSEQ multiplex PCR assay. The multiplex PCR relied on a mix of 60 forward primers for TCR Vbeta segments and 13 reverse primers for TCR Jbeta segments. Amplification of the CDR3 region of rearranged TCR beta genes was performed with a multiplex PCR assay on genomic DNA. Amplified TCR beta libraries were sequenced as 87-base-pair reads on the Illumina HiSeq System. The original pipeline was this. A later analysis counted some 74 million unique TCR beta chains across the approximately 700 repertoires, and some 11 million of these chains were shared by at least two donors. Raw reads were error-corrected and collapsed into unique sequences by a nearest-neighbor algorithm in which closely related sequences were merged to remove PCR and sequencing errors. To assign V, D and J gene segments, CDR3 sequences were aligned to IMGT reference sequences. Each retained sequence needed at least a six-nucleotide match to both a V gene segment and a J gene segment. A rearrangement counted as productive if the CDR3 had no stop codons and remained in frame with V and J, and every other rearrangement counted as non-productive. Following IMGT convention, CDR3 was defined as the stretch from the second conserved V-encoded cysteine up to the conserved J-encoded phenylalanine. The earlier analysis of about 620 of the donors excluded sequences that lacked an unambiguous match to a single V gene segment. In an earlier analysis of roughly 600 of the donors, a V segment was called functional when productive rearrangements were above 56.7%, and segregating when the standard deviation between donors exceeded 5%. A statistical classification framework was built to diagnose cytomegalovirus status from the catalog of TCR beta chain sequences. In a later analysis, TCR nucleotide sequences were compared against IMGT/GENE-DB human TR gene sequences so that V and J genes could be assigned. A later analysis assigned CDR3 sequences and most-parsimonious VDJ recombination scenarios with the TCRdist pipeline. A later analysis defined each TCR beta chain by its CDR3 amino acid sequence plus V-gene family, and excluded reads lacking a unique V-gene family. A later analysis removed roughly 590 highly shared, low-generation-probability nucleotide sequences to deal with suspected cross-contamination and a sequencing artifact. In a later analysis, a clonal expansion index for each public chain was calculated from normalized within-repertoire ranks of inferred template counts. In a later analysis, generation probabilities were computed using a VDJ recombination model fitted to out-of-frame rearrangements, and the results were checked against IGoR. In a later analysis, TCR-TCR, TCR-HLA and TCR-CMV co-occurrence was scored with hypergeometric tests, and a repertoire-size bias correction was applied to TCR pairs. To estimate false discovery rates, a later analysis permuted the HLA or CMV assignments 20 times. In a later analysis, co-occurring TCRs were grouped using DBSCAN, and TCRdist sequence similarity was added for clustering within HLA-allele-positive subsets. Repertoires with fewer than 30,000 or more than 120,000 public chains, plus five repertoires with anomalous nucleotide sharing, were excluded from co-occurrence clustering. The immuneACCESS repertoire file appears here via TCRdb, limited to in-frame rearrangements. These files lack a portion of the clones; in checked studies, under half of the deficit traces to unresolved V genes, and the cause of the others is not known. V and J calls and clone size follow that table, whereas D and trimming were derived from the DNA. This sample holds under 200,000 clones; roughly 73% were observed only once. Of the sample, roughly 1.4% falls within the top ten clones.

From its cysteine to its phenylalanine, the CDR3 spans 14 amino acids. Of the read, only the CDR3 DNA is kept; its 42 bases are in frame from base 1. Sequences MNHEY (CDR1) and SMNVEV (CDR2) are obtained from the germline V gene (reference sequence). V is cut back by 3 bases and J by 1 base, with 1 base in the junction unmatched. The TCR was taken from a woman aged 25 to 45 in good health and CMV-seronegative. Sequencing was carried out using PBMCs. The V and J segments used are TRBV27 and TRBJ2-7; TRBD1 agrees with 9 junctional bases. The CDR3: CASSFGTGSYEQYF. Read as DNA, the sequence is TGTGCCAGCAGTTTCGGGACAGGGTCCTACGAGCAGTACTTC.